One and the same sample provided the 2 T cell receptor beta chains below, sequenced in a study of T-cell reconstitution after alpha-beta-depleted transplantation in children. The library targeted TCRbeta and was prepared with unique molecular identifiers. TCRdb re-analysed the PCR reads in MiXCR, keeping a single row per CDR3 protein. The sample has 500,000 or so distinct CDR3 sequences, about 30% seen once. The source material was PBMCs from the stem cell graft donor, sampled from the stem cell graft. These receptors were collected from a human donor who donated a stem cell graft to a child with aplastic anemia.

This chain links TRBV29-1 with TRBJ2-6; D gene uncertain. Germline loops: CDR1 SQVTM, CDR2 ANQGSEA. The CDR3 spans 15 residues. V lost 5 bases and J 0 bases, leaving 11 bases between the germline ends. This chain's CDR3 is CSVTGTNSGANVLTF. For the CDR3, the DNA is TGCAGCGTTACCGGCACCAACTCTGGGGCCAACGTCCTGACTTTC.

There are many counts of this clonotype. The chain's CDR3 is CSARGYQETQYF. The CDR3 DNA follows: TGCAGTGCTAGGGGGTACCAAGAGACCCAGTACTTC. J is TRBJ2-5 and V is TRBV20-1; no clear D gene. The CDR3 has 12 residues. The germline V gene encodes CDR1 DFQATT and CDR2 SNEGSKA (reference sequence). The V end was cut by 3 bases, the J end by 0 bases, with 5 bases between.